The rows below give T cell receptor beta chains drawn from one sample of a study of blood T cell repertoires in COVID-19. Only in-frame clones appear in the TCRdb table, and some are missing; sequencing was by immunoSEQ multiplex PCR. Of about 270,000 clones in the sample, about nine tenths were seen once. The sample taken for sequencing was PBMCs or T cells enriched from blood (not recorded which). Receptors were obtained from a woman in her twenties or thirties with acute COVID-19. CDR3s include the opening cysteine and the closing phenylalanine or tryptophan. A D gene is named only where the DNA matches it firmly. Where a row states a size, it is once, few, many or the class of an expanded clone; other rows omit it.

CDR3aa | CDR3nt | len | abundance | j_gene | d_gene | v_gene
CASSQDTSGSTDTQYF | TGTGCCAGCAGCCAAGATACTAGCGGAAGCACAGATACGCAGTATTTT | 16 | . | TRBJ2-3 | TRBD2 | TRBV4-2
CASSYSDREISYEQYF | TGTGCCAGCAGTTACTCGGACAGGGAGATCTCCTACGAGCAGTACTTC | 16 | . | TRBJ2-7 | TRBD1 | TRBV6-2/TRBV6-3
CASSQVALGHQPQHF | TGCGCCAGCAGCCAAGTGGCTCTGGGGCATCAGCCCCAGCATTTT | 15 | . | TRBJ1-5 | . | TRBV4-1
CASSQGGQGNEQFF | TGTGCCAGCAGCCAAGGGGGACAGGGCAATGAGCAGTTCTTC | 14 | . | TRBJ2-1 | TRBD1 | TRBV4-2
CASSVAREPRDTQYF | TGTGCCAGCAGCGTAGCTAGGGAGCCCCGGGATACGCAGTATTTT | 15 | . | TRBJ2-3 | . | TRBV9
CASSVAGQGNYNEQFF | TGTGCCAGCAGTGTGGCTGGACAGGGAAACTACAATGAGCAGTTCTTC | 16 | . | TRBJ2-1 | TRBD1 | TRBV2
CATSAGTGKGTNEKLFF | TGTGCCACCAGTGCCGGGACAGGGAAGGGAACTAATGAAAAACTGTTTTTT | 17 | . | TRBJ1-4 | TRBD1 | TRBV24-1
CASPADLLAGGLGSYNEQFF | TGTGCCAGCCCAGCAGATTTACTAGCGGGAGGTCTCGGCTCCTACAATGAGCAGTTCTTC | 20 | once | TRBJ2-1 | . | TRBV21-1
CASSQGPRVYEQYF | TGTGCCAGCAGCCAAGGTCCCCGAGTCTACGAGCAGTACTTC | 14 | . | TRBJ2-7 | . | TRBV3-1/TRBV3-2
CASSTSYGYTF | TGTGCCAGTAGTACGAGCTATGGCTACACCTTC | 11 | . | TRBJ1-2 | . | TRBV19
CASTGLADNEQFF | TGTGCCAGCACAGGACTAGCGGACAATGAGCAGTTCTTC | 13 | . | TRBJ2-1 | TRBD2 | TRBV2
CASAPGASGRAVDTQYF | TGTGCTAGTGCCCCCGGGGCTAGCGGGAGGGCGGTAGATACGCAGTATTTT | 17 | . | TRBJ2-3 | TRBD2 | TRBV12-5
CSVGLMNTEAFF | TGCAGCGTTGGACTGATGAACACTGAAGCTTTCTTT | 12 | . | TRBJ1-1 | . | TRBV29-1
CASSLAGGPGGELFF | TGTGCCAGCAGTCTAGCGGGAGGGCCCGGCGGGGAGCTGTTTTTT | 15 | once | TRBJ2-2 | TRBD2 | TRBV27
CASSQEGLAGVEDTQYF | TGTGCCAGCAGCCAAGAGGGACTAGCGGGAGTTGAAGATACGCAGTATTTT | 17 | . | TRBJ2-3 | TRBD2 | TRBV3-1/TRBV3-2
CASSMSVTNTGELFF | TGTGCCAGTAGTATGTCTGTTACGAACACCGGGGAGCTGTTTTTT | 15 | . | TRBJ2-2 | . | TRBV19
CASSVTSGPDYEQYF | TGTGCCAGCAGCGTTACTAGCGGGCCCGACTACGAGCAGTACTTC | 15 | . | TRBJ2-7 | TRBD2 | TRBV9
CASSLGGGAGDGYTF | TGTGCCAGCAGCTTAGGTGGAGGGGCCGGGGATGGCTACACCTTC | 15 | . | TRBJ1-2 | . | TRBV7-9
CASSKGTSGRSQQFF | TGTGCCAGCAGCAAAGGGACTAGCGGGAGGTCTCAGCAGTTCTTC | 15 | . | TRBJ2-1 | . | TRBV21-1
CASGGGYGKLFF | TGTGCCAGCGGGGGCGGTTACGGGAAACTGTTTTTT | 12 | . | TRBJ1-4 | . | TRBV7-8
CASSPKAGGGTDTQYF | TGTGCCAGCTCACCTAAAGCGGGAGGAGGCACAGATACGCAGTATTTT | 16 | . | TRBJ2-3 | TRBD2 | TRBV18
CASSLLGFGTQYF | TGCGCCAGCAGCTTGCTAGGTTTTGGGACCCAGTACTTC | 13 | . | TRBJ2-5 | . | TRBV5-1
CAWSGQYYEQYF | TGTGCCTGGAGTGGCCAGTACTACGAGCAGTACTTC | 12 | few | TRBJ2-7 | . | TRBV30
CASSVAGSVAGANVLTF | TGTGCCAGCAGCGTAGCGGGTTCGGTGGCTGGGGCCAACGTCCTGACTTTC | 17 | . | TRBJ2-6 | . | TRBV9
CVRSLAMGEGRNTGELFF | TGTGTCAGAAGCTTAGCGATGGGGGAGGGACGGAACACCGGGGAGCTGTTTTTT | 18 | . | TRBJ2-2 | . | TRBV7-5
CASSSSPGGGYTF | TGTGCCAGCAGCTCCAGCCCCGGAGGTGGCTACACCTTC | 13 | . | TRBJ1-2 | . | TRBV9